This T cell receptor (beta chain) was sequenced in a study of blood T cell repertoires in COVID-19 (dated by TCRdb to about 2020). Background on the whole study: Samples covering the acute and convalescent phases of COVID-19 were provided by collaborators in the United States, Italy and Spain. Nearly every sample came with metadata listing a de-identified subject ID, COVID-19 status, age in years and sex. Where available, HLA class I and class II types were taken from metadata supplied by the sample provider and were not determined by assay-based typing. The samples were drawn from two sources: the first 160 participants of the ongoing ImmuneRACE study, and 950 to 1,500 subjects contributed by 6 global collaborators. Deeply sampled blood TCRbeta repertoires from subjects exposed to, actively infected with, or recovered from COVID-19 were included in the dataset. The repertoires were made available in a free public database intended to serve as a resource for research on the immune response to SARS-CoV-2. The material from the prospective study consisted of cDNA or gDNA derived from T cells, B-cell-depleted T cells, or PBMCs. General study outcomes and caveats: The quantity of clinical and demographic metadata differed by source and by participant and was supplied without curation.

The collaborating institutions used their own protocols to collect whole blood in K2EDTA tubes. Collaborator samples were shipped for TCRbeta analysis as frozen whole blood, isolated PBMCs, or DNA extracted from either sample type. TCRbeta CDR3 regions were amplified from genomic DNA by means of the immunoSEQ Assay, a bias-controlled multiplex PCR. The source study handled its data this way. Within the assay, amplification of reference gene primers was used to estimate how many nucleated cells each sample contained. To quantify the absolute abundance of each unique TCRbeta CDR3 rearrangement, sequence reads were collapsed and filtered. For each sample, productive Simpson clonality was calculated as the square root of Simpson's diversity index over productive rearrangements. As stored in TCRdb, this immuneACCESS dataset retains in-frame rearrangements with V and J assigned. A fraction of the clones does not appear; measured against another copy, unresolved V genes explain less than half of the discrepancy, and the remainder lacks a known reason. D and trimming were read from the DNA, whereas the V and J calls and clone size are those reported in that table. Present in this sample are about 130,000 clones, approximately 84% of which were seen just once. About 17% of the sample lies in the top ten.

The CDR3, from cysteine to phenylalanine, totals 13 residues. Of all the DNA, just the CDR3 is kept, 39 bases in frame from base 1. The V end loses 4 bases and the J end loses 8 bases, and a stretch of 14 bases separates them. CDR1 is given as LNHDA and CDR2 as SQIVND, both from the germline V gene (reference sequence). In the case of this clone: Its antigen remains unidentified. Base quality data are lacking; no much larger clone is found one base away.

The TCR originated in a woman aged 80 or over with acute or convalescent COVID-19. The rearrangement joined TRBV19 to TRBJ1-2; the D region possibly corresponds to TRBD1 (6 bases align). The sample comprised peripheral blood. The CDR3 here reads CASSTNRESGYTF. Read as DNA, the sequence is TGTGCCAGTAGTACAAACAGGGAATCGGGCTACACCTTC.